This TCR beta chain emerged from a study of blood T cells in healthy people across ages. Germline-derived CDR1 and CDR2 are SGHTA and FQGNSA. The CDR3 loop spans 14 amino acids. The V gene lost 8 bases and the J gene lost 0 bases, with 11 bases spanning the gap. A second roughly 6 to 12 cycle PCR used barcoded and J-beta primers. Tagging of each cDNA molecule was performed by a template-switch adaptor with 12 random nucleotides. TCRdb re-derived calls from the 5' RACE reads in MiXCR, one entry per CDR3 protein. The sample contains around 780,000 distinct CDR3 sequences, roughly three fifths of which appear only once. This clonotype was detected once.

The clonotype comes from a man aged 40-49 years in good health. Sequenced material: blood. The chain combines TRBV7-2 with TRBJ2-1, with no clear D. The CDR3 nucleotides are TGTGCCAGCTCTGGGCTCGACTCCTACAATGAGCAGTTCTTC. Protein sequence: CASSGLDSYNEQFF. Looking up the rest from reference TRBV7-2 and TRBJ2-1 gives the full variable domain: GAGVSQSPSNKVTEKGKDVELRCDPISGHTALYWYRQSLGQGLEFLIYFQGNSAPDKSGLPSDRFSAERTGGSVSTLTIQRTQQEDSAVYLCASSGLDSYNEQFFGPGTRLTVL.